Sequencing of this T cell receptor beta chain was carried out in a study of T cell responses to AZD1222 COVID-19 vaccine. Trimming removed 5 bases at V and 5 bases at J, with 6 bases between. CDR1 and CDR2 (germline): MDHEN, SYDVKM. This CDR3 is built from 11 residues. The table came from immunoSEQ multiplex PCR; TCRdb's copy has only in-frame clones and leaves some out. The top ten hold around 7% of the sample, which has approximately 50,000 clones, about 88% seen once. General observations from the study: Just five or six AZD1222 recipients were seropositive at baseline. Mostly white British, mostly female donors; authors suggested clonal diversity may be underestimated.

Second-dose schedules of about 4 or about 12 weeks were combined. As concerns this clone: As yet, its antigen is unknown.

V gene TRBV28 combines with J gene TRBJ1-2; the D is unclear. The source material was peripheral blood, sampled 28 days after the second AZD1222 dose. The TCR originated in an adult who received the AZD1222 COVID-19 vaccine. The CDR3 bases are TGTGCCAGCAGTATTCGTTATGGCTACACCTTC. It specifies CASSIRYGYTF.